One sample yielded the 32 T cell receptor beta chains listed below, sequenced in a study of T cells expressing NK-cell markers. Each CDR3 protein gets one entry in TCRdb, which reprocessed the 5' RACE reads and gives no DNA. This sample's clone table lists around 380,000 distinct CDR3 sequences. The specimen was blood T cells: a sorted CD56 or NKG2C T cell subset, CD4+ or CD8+ T cells, or bulk PBMC T cells (not recorded which). The receptors shown here come from a woman aged 50 to 60 in good health.

This rearrangement joins TRBV5-1 to TRBJ1-2; there is no DNA to check the TCRdb D call of TRBD1. The germline gives CDR1 SGHRS, CDR2 YFSETQ. There are 14 residues in the CDR3. The CDR3 sequence: CASSGLTGAYGYTF. The full variable domain, with the rest looked up from reference TRBV5-1 and TRBJ1-2, is KAGVTQTPRYLIKTRGQQVTLSCSPISGHRSVSWYQQTPGQGLQFLFEYFSETQRNKGNFPGRFSGRQFSNSRSEMNVSTLELGDSALYLCASSGLTGAYGYTFGSGTRLTVV.

The V gene is TRBV12-3 or TRBV12-4, the J gene TRBJ2-1. This CDR3 comprises 15 residues. The CDR3 here is CASSLTLADYNEQFF.

The V call is TRBV7-9, the J call TRBJ2-5; the TCRdb call, TRBD1, lacks DNA for checking. The length of the CDR3 is 16 residues. Germline values: CDR1 SEHNR, CDR2 FQNEAQ (reference sequence). The CDR3 region is CASSSLHLGTQETQYF.

The CDR3 spells CASSVSPGTTYNEQFF. The rearrangement links TRBV5-1 to TRBJ2-1; absent DNA, TCRdb's TRBD2 call cannot be checked. The CDR3 loop spans 16 amino acids. Per germline, CDR1 SGHRS and CDR2 YFSETQ.

The chain carries TRBV12-3 or TRBV12-4 and TRBJ2-7; TCRdb's assignment of TRBD1 cannot be checked, as there is no DNA. This CDR3 comprises 14 residues. The CDR3 here is CASGLPGTGFEQYF.

This chain links TRBV5-6 with TRBJ2-3. The germline V gene encodes CDR1 SGHDT and CDR2 YYEEEE. The CDR3 consists of 16 residues. The CDR3 loop is CASSLWLASDTDTQYF.

The chain couples TRBV10-3 to TRBJ2-1; TCRdb designates TRBD2, a call that cannot be tested without DNA. This CDR3 is 13 amino acids long. The germline gives CDR1 ENHRY, CDR2 SYGVKD. CDR3 protein: CAIRESLVNEQFF.

The chain couples TRBV5-1 to TRBJ2-1; absent DNA, TCRdb's TRBD1 call cannot be checked. The CDR3 spans 16 residues. Germline CDR1 and CDR2: SGHRS and YFSETQ. This CDR3 is CASSTSGGSSYNEQFF.

This chain connects TRBV10-3 to TRBJ1-2. From germline, CDR1 is ENHRY and CDR2 SYGVKD. This CDR3 is built from 16 residues. CDR3 sequence reads: CAISEASQPDLYGYTF.

The chain combines TRBV12-3 or TRBV12-4 with TRBJ2-7; with no DNA, the TCRdb D assignment of TRBD1 cannot be verified. CDR3 length: 15 amino acids. The CDR3 loop is CASSLGAGASREQYF.

This chain uses TRBV2 with TRBJ2-1; TCRdb selects TRBD2, and the lack of DNA leaves this call unchecked. The CDR3 loop spans 16 amino acids. Germline V lookup: CDR1 SNHLY, CDR2 FYNNEI. CDR3 sequence: CASEGREGRSYNEQFF.

The chain has TRBV29-1 and TRBJ2-5. The germline V gene encodes CDR1 SQVTM and CDR2 ANQGSEA. CDR3 length equals 11 residues. The CDR3 spells CSVDGTLTQYF.

This rearrangement joins TRBV5-5 to TRBJ2-3. The CDR3 has 13 amino acids. Germline V lookup: CDR1 SGHKS, CDR2 YYEKEE (reference sequence). CDR3 amino acids: CASSFGEPDTQYF.

The CDR3 protein is CSVGGDGANTEAFF. The V call is TRBV29-1, the J call TRBJ1-1; TCRdb gives TRBD1 as the D gene, but with no DNA this cannot be confirmed. The CDR3 length is 14 residues. CDR1 and CDR2 (germline): SQVTM, ANQGSEA. The variable domain in full, completed from reference TRBV29-1 and TRBJ1-1, reads SAVISQKPSRDICQRGTSLTIQCQVDSQVTMMFWYRQQPGQSLTLIATANQGSEATYESGFVIDKFPISRPNLTFSTLTVSNMSPEDSSIYLCSVGGDGANTEAFFGQGTRLTVV.

The gene calls are TRBV12-3 or TRBV12-4 and TRBJ2-3; checking the TCRdb D call of TRBD1 is not possible without DNA. The CDR3 consists of 14 residues. The CDR3 sequence is CASSFKGSTDTQYF.

The chain employs TRBV29-1 and TRBJ2-1; TCRdb's assignment of TRBD2 cannot be checked, as there is no DNA. The CDR3 runs to 14 residues. In germline, CDR1 is SQVTM, CDR2 ANQGSEA. The CDR3 loop reads CSVEGLAGGGEQFF.

The CDR3 reads CASSKDPLTVSGGDYYNEQFF. This chain joins TRBV21-1 and TRBJ2-1; lacking DNA, the TRBD1 call made by TCRdb goes unchecked. TRBV21-1 is a listed pseudogene. CDR3 length: 21 amino acids.

The chain recombines TRBV5-1 with TRBJ2-3; no DNA is available, so the TRBD1 call from TCRdb remains unchecked. The CDR3 runs 19 residues. Germline CDR1 reads SGHRS; CDR2 reads YFSETQ. CDR3 region: CASSLTGGSLIRLTDTQYF.

The gene calls are TRBV5-1 and TRBJ2-2; the TCRdb D gene call, TRBD1, has no DNA to confirm it. CDR3 length: 15 residues. Germline CDR1 is SGHRS and CDR2 is YFSETQ. CDR3 amino acids: CASTNRGLDTGELFF.

The gene calls are TRBV25-1 and TRBJ2-7; as DNA is missing, the TRBD1 call by TCRdb cannot be tested. CDR1 MGHDK and CDR2 SYGVNS come from the germline V gene. CDR3 length equals 15 residues. CDR3 loop: CASSESPSGSYEQYF.

This chain links TRBV20-1 with TRBJ2-5; TCRdb's assignment of TRBD2 cannot be checked, as there is no DNA. Per the germline V gene, CDR1 is DFQATT and CDR2 is SNEGSKA (reference sequence). The CDR3 consists of 20 residues. The CDR3: CSARGGGWTSGTHLQETQYF.

This sequence joins TRBV9 and TRBJ2-1. Germline loops: CDR1 SGDLS, CDR2 YYNGEE. The CDR3 has 11 amino acids. CDR3 residues: CASSVDGEQFF.

This CDR3 reads CSAYPGQGLASTDTQYF. The chain has TRBV20-1 and TRBJ2-3; TCRdb lists TRBD1, though no DNA is available to test this call. The CDR3 has 17 residues. Germline CDR1 DFQATT, CDR2 SNEGSKA (reference sequence).

This chain links TRBV2 with TRBJ1-5; TCRdb calls TRBD1, which cannot be checked without DNA. CDR1 is SNHLY and CDR2 is FYNNEI in the germline V gene. This CDR3 has 13 amino acids. CDR3 loop: CASRGDIGQPQHF.

This chain joins TRBV20-1 and TRBJ1-2; there is no DNA to check the TCRdb D call of TRBD1. The V gene's germline CDR1 is DFQATT and CDR2 SNEGSKA (reference sequence). The CDR3 is 15 residues long. CDR3 sequence reads: CSARDPRTGEGGYTF.

The rearrangement joins TRBV7-8 to TRBJ1-1; TCRdb returns TRBD1, unconfirmable since there is no DNA. The CDR3 is 11 residues long. In germline, CDR1 is SGHVS, CDR2 FQNEAQ. The CDR3 spells CASSLPGAPFF.

The chain has TRBV20-1 and TRBJ2-2; TCRdb's D call of TRBD1 is untestable without DNA. Germline V lookup: CDR1 DFQATT, CDR2 SNEGSKA (reference sequence). The CDR3 has 14 amino acids. The CDR3 reads CSAWDRGETGELFF.

The V call is TRBV13, the J call TRBJ2-2; TCRdb names TRBD1, which stays unverified in the absence of DNA. CDR1 is PRHDT and CDR2 is FYEKMQ in the germline V gene (reference sequence). The CDR3 covers 14 residues. The CDR3 sequence is CAIPSTGITGELFF.

The V call is TRBV11-2, the J call TRBJ2-1; the D call of TRBD2 rests on TCRdb alone, since no DNA is present to check it. This CDR3 comprises 15 residues. CDR1 is SGHAT, CDR2 FQNNGV, per germline. The CDR3 region is CASSLVAAGTGEQFF.

The gene calls are TRBV29-1 and TRBJ2-1; there is no DNA to check the TCRdb D call of TRBD2. This CDR3 region has 14 residues. Germline loops: CDR1 SQVTM, CDR2 ANQGSEA. The CDR3 loop is CSGSSGRDISEQFF.

The V and J genes are TRBV12-3 or TRBV12-4 and TRBJ2-7. This CDR3 comprises 12 residues. CDR3 residues: CASSQTTYEQYF.

The genes are TRBV6-5 and TRBJ2-5; TCRdb selects TRBD1, and the lack of DNA leaves this call unchecked. The CDR3 is made up of 16 amino acids. Germline loops: CDR1 MNHEY, CDR2 SVGAGI. This chain's CDR3 is CASSWDPSGSVETQYF.